The clone carrying this TCR beta chain was detected many times. Its antigen is currently unknown. There were TCR beta CDR3 regions amplified from RNA transcripts. The HTBI primer set served for first-round RT-PCR of the TCR CDR3. Using its own MiXCR run on the multiplex PCR reads, TCRdb lists one record per CDR3 protein. Of about 840,000 distinct CDR3 sequences in the sample, roughly 40% were seen once. The source of the sample is a study of T cells in Graves' hyperthyroidism and ophthalmopathy. Study-wide results and limits: Appearing also in blood were most of the thyroid clonotypes expanded above 0.001.

Germline CDR1 reads MNHEY; CDR2 reads SVGAGI. The V gene end was trimmed by 8 bases and the J gene end by 8 bases; junction bases not matched to a gene: 8. This CDR3 spans 12 amino acids. Specimen: blood. The source is a man aged 18 to 30 with Graves' hyperthyroidism. This chain connects TRBV6-5 to TRBJ1-2, with 7 bases lining up with TRBD1. The CDR3 DNA is TGTGCCAGCTTCGACAGGGCTGGCGGCTACACCTTC. It is translated as CASFDRAGGYTF.